This note documents a single T cell receptor beta chain sequence. Its antigen remains unidentified. This sample is part of a study of response to subunit inactivated influenza vaccine. Whole-study results and caveats: Each seasonal influenza vaccination recruits few new T cells, the authors suggested.

In TCRdb, the RT-PCR reads were re-called with MiXCR into one record per CDR3 protein. The sample holds roughly 700,000 distinct CDR3 sequences, about 15% seen once. The V and J ends lost 5 bases and 6 bases respectively, with 14 bases between them. This CDR3 contains 13 residues. This chain connects TRBV12-3 or TRBV12-4 to TRBJ2-7; no clear D. The TCR was taken from a man aged 45 to 65 who received an inactivated influenza vaccine. The sequenced sample was PBMCs from blood, obtained less than 15 days before vaccination. CDR3 DNA: TGTGCCAGCAGTCCCGTAGCCGGCACCGAGCAGTACTTC. This encodes CASSPVAGTEQYF.